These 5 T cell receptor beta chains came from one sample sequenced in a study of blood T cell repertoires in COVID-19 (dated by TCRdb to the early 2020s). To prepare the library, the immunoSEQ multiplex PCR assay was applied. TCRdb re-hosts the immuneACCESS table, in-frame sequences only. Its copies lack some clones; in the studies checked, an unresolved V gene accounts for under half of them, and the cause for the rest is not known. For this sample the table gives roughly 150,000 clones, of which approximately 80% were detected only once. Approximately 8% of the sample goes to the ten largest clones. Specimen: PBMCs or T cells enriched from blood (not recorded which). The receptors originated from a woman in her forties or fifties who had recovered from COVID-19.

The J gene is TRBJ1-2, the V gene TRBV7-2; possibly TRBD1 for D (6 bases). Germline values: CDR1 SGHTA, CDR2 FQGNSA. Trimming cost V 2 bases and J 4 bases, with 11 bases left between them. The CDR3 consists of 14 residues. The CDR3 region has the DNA TGTGCCAGCAGCTTATTAGACAGGCCCTATGGCTACACCTTC. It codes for CASSLLDRPYGYTF.

The CDR3 sequence: CSAAGKEGQYF. In DNA, the CDR3 is TGCAGTGCCGCAGGGAAGGAAGGGCAGTACTTC. The V call is TRBV20-1, the J call TRBJ2-7; TRBD1 might be the D (5 bases). CDR1 and CDR2 from the germline V gene are DFQATT and SNEGSKA (reference sequence). The V and J ends lost 6 bases and 9 bases respectively, with 15 bases between them. This CDR3 comprises 11 residues.

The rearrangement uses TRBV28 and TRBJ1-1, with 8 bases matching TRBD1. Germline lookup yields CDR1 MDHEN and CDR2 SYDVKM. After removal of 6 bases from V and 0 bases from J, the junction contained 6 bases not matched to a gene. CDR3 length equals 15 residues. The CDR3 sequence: CASRQGGPMNTEAFF. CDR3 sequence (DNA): TGTGCCAGCAGACAGGGGGGCCCAATGAACACTGAAGCTTTCTTT. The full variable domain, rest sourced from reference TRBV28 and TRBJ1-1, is DVKVTQSSRYLVKRTGEKVFLECVQDMDHENMFWYRQDPGLGLRLIYFSYDVKMKEKGDIPEGYSVSREKKERFSLILESASTNQTSMYLCASRQGGPMNTEAFFGQGTRLTVV.

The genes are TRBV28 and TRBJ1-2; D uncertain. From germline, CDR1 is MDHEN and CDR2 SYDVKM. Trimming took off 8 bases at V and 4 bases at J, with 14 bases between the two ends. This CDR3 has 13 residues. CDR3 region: CASGAAESYGYTF. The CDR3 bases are TGTGCCAGCGGAGCAGCCGAATCCTATGGCTACACCTTC.

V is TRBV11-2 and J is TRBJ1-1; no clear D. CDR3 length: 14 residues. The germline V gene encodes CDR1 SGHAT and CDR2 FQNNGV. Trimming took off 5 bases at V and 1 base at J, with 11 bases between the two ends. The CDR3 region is CASSLTVRNTEAFF. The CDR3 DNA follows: TGTGCCAGCAGCCTAACAGTGCGGAACACTGAAGCTTTCTTT.